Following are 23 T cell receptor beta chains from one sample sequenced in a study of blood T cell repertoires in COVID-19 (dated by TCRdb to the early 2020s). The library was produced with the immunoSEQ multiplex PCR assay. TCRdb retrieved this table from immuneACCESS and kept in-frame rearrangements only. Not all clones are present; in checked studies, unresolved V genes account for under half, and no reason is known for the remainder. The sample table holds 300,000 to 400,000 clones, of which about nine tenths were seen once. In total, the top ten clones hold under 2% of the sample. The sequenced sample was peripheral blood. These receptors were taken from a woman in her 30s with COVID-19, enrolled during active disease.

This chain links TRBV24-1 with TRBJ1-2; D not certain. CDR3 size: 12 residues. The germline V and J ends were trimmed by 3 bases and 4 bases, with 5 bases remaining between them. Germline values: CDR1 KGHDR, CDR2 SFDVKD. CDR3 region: CATSDNSYGYTF. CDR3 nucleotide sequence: TGTGCCACCAGTGATAACAGCTATGGCTACACCTTC.

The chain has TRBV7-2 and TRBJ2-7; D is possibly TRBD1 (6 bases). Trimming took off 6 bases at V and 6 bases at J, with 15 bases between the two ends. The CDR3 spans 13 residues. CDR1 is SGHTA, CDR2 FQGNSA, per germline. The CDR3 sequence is CASRRQAGSEQYF. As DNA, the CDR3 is TGTGCCAGCAGACGACAGGCCGGGTCCGAGCAGTACTTC.

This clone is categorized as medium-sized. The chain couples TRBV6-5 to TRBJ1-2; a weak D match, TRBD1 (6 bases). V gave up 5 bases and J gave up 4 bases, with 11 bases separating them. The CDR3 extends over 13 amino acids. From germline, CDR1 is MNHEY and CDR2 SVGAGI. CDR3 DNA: TGTGCCAGCAGTCACAGGGACGGCTATGGCTACACCTTC. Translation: CASSHRDGYGYTF.

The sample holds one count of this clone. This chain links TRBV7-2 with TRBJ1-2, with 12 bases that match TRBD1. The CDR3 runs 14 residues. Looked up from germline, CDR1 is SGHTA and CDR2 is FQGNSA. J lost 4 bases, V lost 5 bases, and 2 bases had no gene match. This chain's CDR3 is CASSRDRGPYGYTF. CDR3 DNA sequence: TGTGCCAGCAGCCGGGACAGGGGGCCCTATGGCTACACCTTC.

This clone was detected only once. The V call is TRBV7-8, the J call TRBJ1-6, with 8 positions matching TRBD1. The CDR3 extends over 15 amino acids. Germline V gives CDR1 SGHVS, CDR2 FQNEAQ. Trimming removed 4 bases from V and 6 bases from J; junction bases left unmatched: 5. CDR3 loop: CASSYDRGSNSPLHF. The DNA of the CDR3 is TGTGCCAGCAGCTACGACAGGGGAAGTAATTCACCCCTCCACTTT. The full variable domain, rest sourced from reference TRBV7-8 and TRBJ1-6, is GAGVSQSPRYKVAKRGQDVALRCDPISGHVSLFWYQQALGQGPEFLTYFQNEAQLDKSGLPSDRFFAERPEGSVSTLKIQRTQQEDSAVYLCASSYDRGSNSPLHFGNGTRLTVT.

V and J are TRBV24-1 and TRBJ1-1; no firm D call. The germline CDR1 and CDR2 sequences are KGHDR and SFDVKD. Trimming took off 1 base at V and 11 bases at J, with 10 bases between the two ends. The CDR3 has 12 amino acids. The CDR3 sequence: CATSDFHGEAFF. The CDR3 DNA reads TGTGCCACCAGTGATTTCCACGGGGAGGCTTTCTTT.

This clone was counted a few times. CDR3 nucleotides: TGTGCCAGCAGTTTACGGGGACAGGGTCATACGCAGTATTTT. As protein: CASSLRGQGHTQYF. The chain uses TRBV27 and TRBJ2-3, with 9 nucleotides matching TRBD1. The CDR3 consists of 14 residues. CDR1 and CDR2 from the germline V gene are MNHEY and SMNVEV (reference sequence). V lost 2 bases to trimming and J lost 7 bases; unmatched junction nucleotides: 4.

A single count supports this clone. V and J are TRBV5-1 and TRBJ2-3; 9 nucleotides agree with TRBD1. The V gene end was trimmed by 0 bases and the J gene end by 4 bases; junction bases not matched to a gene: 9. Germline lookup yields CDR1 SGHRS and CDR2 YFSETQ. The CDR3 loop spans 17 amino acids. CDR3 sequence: CASSLGPGQGVADTQYF. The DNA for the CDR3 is TGCGCCAGCAGCTTGGGCCCGGGACAGGGCGTAGCAGATACGCAGTATTTT.

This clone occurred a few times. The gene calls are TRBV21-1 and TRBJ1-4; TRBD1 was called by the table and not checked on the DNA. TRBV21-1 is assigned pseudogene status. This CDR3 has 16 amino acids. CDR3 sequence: CASALGAGTGNEKLFF. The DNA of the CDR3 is TGTGCCAGCGCCCTGGGGGCCGGGACGGGAAATGAAAAACTGTTTTTT.

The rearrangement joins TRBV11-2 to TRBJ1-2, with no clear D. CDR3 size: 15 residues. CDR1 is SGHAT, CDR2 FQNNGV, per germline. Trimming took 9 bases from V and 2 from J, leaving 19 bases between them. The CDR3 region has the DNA TGTGCCAGTGGGGTTGGAGGAGCGCTAAACTATGGCTACACCTTC. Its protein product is CASGVGGALNYGYTF.

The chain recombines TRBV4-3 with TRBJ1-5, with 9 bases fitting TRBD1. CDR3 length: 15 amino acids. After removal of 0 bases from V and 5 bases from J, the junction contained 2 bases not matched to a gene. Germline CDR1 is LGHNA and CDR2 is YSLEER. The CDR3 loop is CASSQEWDRDQPQHF. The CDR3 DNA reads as TGCGCCAGCAGCCAAGAATGGGACAGGGATCAGCCCCAGCATTTT.

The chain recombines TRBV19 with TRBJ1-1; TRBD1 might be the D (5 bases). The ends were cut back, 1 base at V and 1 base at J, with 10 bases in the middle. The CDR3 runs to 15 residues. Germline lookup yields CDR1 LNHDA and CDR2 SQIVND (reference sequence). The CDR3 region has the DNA TGTGCCAGTAGTATAGGGCGAAGGGGGAACACTGAAGCTTTCTTT. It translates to CASSIGRRGNTEAFF.

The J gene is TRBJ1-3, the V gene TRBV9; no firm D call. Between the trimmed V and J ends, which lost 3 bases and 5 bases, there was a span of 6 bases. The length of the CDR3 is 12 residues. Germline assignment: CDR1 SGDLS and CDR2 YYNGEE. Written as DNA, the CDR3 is TGTGCCAGCAGCGGCGGGCGAAACACCATATATTTT. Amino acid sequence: CASSGGRNTIYF.

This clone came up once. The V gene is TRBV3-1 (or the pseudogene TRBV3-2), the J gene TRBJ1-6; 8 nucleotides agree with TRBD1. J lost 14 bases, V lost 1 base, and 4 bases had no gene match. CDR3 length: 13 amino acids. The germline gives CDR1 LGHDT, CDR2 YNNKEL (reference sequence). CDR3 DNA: TGTGCCAGCAGCCAAGCGGACAGGGAATCCCTCCACTTT. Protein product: CASSQADRESLHF.

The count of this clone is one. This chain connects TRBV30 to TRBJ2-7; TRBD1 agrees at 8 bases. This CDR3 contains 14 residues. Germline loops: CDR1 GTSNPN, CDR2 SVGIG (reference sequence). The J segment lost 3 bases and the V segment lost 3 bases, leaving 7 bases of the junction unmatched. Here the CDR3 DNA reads TGTGCCTGGAGCTACGGACAGGGAAACTACGAGCAGTACTTC. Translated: CAWSYGQGNYEQYF.

CDR3 nucleotides: TGTGCCAGCAGTGCCCACACAGGGGGCGGCTCACCCCTCCACTTT. Translating it yields CASSAHTGGGSPLHF. V is TRBV6-2 or TRBV6-3 and J is TRBJ1-6; 9 bases align to TRBD1. CDR1 MNHEY and CDR2 SVGEGT come from the germline V gene. The CDR3 totals 15 residues. The junction had 9 bases not matched to a gene; V was cut back by 5 bases and J by 10 bases.

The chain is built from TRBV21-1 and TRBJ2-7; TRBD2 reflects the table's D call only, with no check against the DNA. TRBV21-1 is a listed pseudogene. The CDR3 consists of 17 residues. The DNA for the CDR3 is TGTGCCAGCAGCAAAAAGGTTATGGTAGCGGACTCCTACGAGCAGTACGTC. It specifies CASSKKVMVADSYEQYV.

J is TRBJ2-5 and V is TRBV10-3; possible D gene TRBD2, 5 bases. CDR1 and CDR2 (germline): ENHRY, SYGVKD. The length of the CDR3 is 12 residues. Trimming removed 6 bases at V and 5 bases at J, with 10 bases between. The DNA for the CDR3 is TGTGCCATCAGCTCGTCGGGGGAGACCCAGTACTTC. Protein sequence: CAISSSGETQYF.

This CDR3 is CASSRTPGIDTEAFF. The CDR3 region has the DNA TGTGCCAGCAGCCGAACGCCCGGGATCGACACTGAAGCTTTCTTT. The chain employs TRBV3-1 (or the pseudogene TRBV3-2) and TRBJ1-1; unclear D gene. Trimming stripped 4 bases from V and 3 bases from J, with 15 bases between. Germline-derived CDR1 and CDR2 are LGHDT and YNNKEL (reference sequence). The CDR3 covers 15 residues.

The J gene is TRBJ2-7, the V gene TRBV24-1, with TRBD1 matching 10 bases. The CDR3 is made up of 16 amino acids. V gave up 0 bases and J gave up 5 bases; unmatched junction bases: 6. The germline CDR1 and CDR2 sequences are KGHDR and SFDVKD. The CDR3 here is CATSDLWGTGAHEQYF. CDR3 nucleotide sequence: TGTGCCACCAGTGATTTGTGGGGGACAGGGGCGCACGAGCAGTACTTC.

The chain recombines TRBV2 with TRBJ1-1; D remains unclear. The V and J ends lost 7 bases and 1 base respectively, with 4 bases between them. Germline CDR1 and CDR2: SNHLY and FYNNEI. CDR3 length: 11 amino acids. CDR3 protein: CASTRNTEAFF. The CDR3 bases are TGTGCCAGCACTCGGAACACTGAAGCTTTCTTT.

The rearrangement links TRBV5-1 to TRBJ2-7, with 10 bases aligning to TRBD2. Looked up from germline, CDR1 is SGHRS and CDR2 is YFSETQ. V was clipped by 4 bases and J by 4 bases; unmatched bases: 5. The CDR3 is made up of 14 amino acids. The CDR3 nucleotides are TGCGCCAGCAGCCCTAGCGGGGGCCCTTACGAGCAGTACTTC. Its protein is CASSPSGGPYEQYF.

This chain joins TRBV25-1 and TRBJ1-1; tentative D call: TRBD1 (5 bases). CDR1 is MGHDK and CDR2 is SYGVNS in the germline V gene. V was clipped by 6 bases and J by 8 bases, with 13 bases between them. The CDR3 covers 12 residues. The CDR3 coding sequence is TGTGCCAGCAGGGGTTGGGCAGGGGAAGCTTTCTTT. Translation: CASRGWAGEAFF.